This T cell receptor (beta chain) was observed in a study of blood T cell repertoires in COVID-19. For the study at large: The samples span acute and convalescent COVID-19 from the United States, Italy and Spain. In each case, the material was cDNA or gDNA derived from T cells, B-cell-depleted T cells, or PBMCs.

Here immunoSEQ multiplex PCR was the method, and the copy in TCRdb shows in-frame clones only, minus some. The data show roughly 300,000 clones, roughly 85% seen once. This clone was recorded a few times. V lost 7 bases to trimming and J lost 6 bases; unmatched junction nucleotides: 14. The CDR3 sequence is 17 residues long. Germline V gives CDR1 SGDLS, CDR2 YYNGEE. The sample consisted of peripheral blood. The V and J genes are TRBV9 and TRBJ2-1; 12 bases are a match to TRBD2. The sequence came from a human donor in a cohort sampled during active COVID-19. The CDR3 bases are TGTGCCAGCGGTAAACTAGCGGGGGGCCTATCCCTCAATGAGCAGTTCTTC. As protein: CASGKLAGGLSLNEQFF.